These T cell receptor beta chains were read from a single sample in a study of CD8+ T cells in alopecia areata. Here immunoSEQ multiplex PCR was the method, and the copy in TCRdb shows in-frame clones only, minus some. The sample has 90,000 to 100,000 clones, 60% to 65% seen once. Sequenced material: CD8+ T cells sorted from blood, taken at week 4, from a patient treated with tofacitinib. Receptors originate from a human donor with alopecia areata. The CDR3 runs from the conserved cysteine through the conserved F or W. Fields, in order: V gene, J gene, clone size, D gene, CDR3 length, CDR3 DNA, CDR3 protein. The D gene is left open where the match is weak. Clone size, where shown, is once, few, many, or a class for clones that have expanded.

V gene: TRBV7-9
J gene: TRBJ2-5
clone size: .
D gene: .
CDR3 length: 14
CDR3 DNA: TGTGCCAGCAGCTTAGCCGGGTACTTAGAGACCCAGTACTTC
CDR3 protein: CASSLAGYLETQYF

V gene: TRBV28
J gene: TRBJ2-1
clone size: few
D gene: TRBD1
CDR3 length: 16
CDR3 DNA: TGTGCCAGCAGTTTTTGGGACAGGGGGGACTACGATGAGCAGTTCTTC
CDR3 protein: CASSFWDRGDYDEQFF

V gene: TRBV30
J gene: TRBJ2-7
clone size: once
D gene: .
CDR3 length: 14
CDR3 DNA: TGTGCCTGGAGTGTATTCCGGCGCGGGGTCGAGCAGTACTTC
CDR3 protein: CAWSVFRRGVEQYF

V gene: TRBV7-2
J gene: TRBJ2-1
clone size: .
D gene: .
CDR3 length: 16
CDR3 DNA: TGTGCCAGCAGCCCAAGACACTACCCACCCTACAATGAGCAGTTCTTC
CDR3 protein: CASSPRHYPPYNEQFF

V gene: TRBV9
J gene: TRBJ2-3
clone size: .
D gene: TRBD1
CDR3 length: 16
CDR3 DNA: TGTGCCAGCAGCCCCCGACAGGGAGATGTGGCAGATACGCAGTATTTT
CDR3 protein: CASSPRQGDVADTQYF

V gene: TRBV14
J gene: TRBJ2-1
clone size: few
D gene: .
CDR3 length: 15
CDR3 DNA: TGTGCCAGCAGCCCGGGGCAGACCTCCTACAATGAGCAGTTCTTC
CDR3 protein: CASSPGQTSYNEQFF

V gene: TRBV6-4
J gene: TRBJ1-5
clone size: .
D gene: .
CDR3 length: 13
CDR3 DNA: TGTGCCAGCAGTGAATCTAGCAATCAGCCCCAGCATTTT
CDR3 protein: CASSESSNQPQHF

V gene: TRBV27
J gene: TRBJ2-7
clone size: .
D gene: TRBD2
CDR3 length: 16
CDR3 DNA: TGTGCCAGCAGTTTTAAAGGACTAGCGGGAGTGTTCGAGCAGTACTTC
CDR3 protein: CASSFKGLAGVFEQYF

V gene: TRBV7-9
J gene: TRBJ2-1
clone size: .
D gene: .
CDR3 length: 16
CDR3 DNA: TGTGCCAGCAGCTTAGCGACGCCTAGCAGACACAATGAGCAGTTCTTC
CDR3 protein: CASSLATPSRHNEQFF

V gene: TRBV2
J gene: TRBJ2-5
clone size: .
D gene: .
CDR3 length: 14
CDR3 DNA: TGTGCCAGCAGTATGACAGCACCCCCTGAGACCCAGTACTTC
CDR3 protein: CASSMTAPPETQYF

V gene: TRBV7-9
J gene: TRBJ2-5
clone size: .
D gene: TRBD2
CDR3 length: 17
CDR3 DNA: TGTGCCAGCAGCTCCCCATGGGGTAGCGGGGAACAAGAGACCCAGTACTTC
CDR3 protein: CASSSPWGSGEQETQYF

V gene: TRBV30
J gene: TRBJ2-5
clone size: few
D gene: TRBD2
CDR3 length: 15
CDR3 DNA: TGTGCCTCCTTAGAGCTAGCGGGAGAAGGAGAGACCCAGTACTTC
CDR3 protein: CASLELAGEGETQYF

V gene: TRBV4-1
J gene: TRBJ2-5
clone size: .
D gene: .
CDR3 length: 14
CDR3 DNA: TGCGCCAGCAGCCAAGTACAGGACCCAGAGACCCAGTACTTC
CDR3 protein: CASSQVQDPETQYF

V gene: TRBV4-3
J gene: TRBJ1-2
clone size: .
D gene: .
CDR3 length: 16
CDR3 DNA: TGCGCCAGCAGCCCGAATGGGGGCTCTGGGAACTATGGCTACACCTTC
CDR3 protein: CASSPNGGSGNYGYTF

V gene: TRBV2
J gene: TRBJ2-3
clone size: .
D gene: .
CDR3 length: 14
CDR3 DNA: TGTGCCAGCAGAACTTTGGGAACCGTAGATACGCAGTATTTT
CDR3 protein: CASRTLGTVDTQYF

V gene: TRBV29-1
J gene: TRBJ2-1
clone size: .
D gene: .
CDR3 length: 15
CDR3 DNA: TGCAGCGTTCCCCCCGGCGCTGAGTCCTACAATGAGCAGTTCTTC
CDR3 protein: CSVPPGAESYNEQFF

V gene: TRBV4-1
J gene: TRBJ2-1
clone size: .
D gene: .
CDR3 length: 13
CDR3 DNA: TGCGCCAGCAGCCAAGCAGGAGTCTCCGAGCAGTTCTTC
CDR3 protein: CASSQAGVSEQFF

V gene: TRBV7-3
J gene: TRBJ2-7
clone size: .
D gene: .
CDR3 length: 15
CDR3 DNA: TGTGCCAGCAGCCCGGGACACCAGAGCTCCTACGAGCAGTACTTC
CDR3 protein: CASSPGHQSSYEQYF

V gene: TRBV6-6
J gene: TRBJ2-7
clone size: .
D gene: TRBD1
CDR3 length: 16
CDR3 DNA: TGTGCCAGCAGTTACCCGGACAGGGGAGAAACCTACGAGCAGTACTTC
CDR3 protein: CASSYPDRGETYEQYF

V gene: TRBV9
J gene: TRBJ2-7
clone size: .
D gene: TRBD2
CDR3 length: 16
CDR3 DNA: TGTGCCAGCAGCGTAGAGGATTGGGGGACTATCGACGAGCAGTACTTC
CDR3 protein: CASSVEDWGTIDEQYF

V gene: TRBV27
J gene: TRBJ2-3
clone size: few
D gene: .
CDR3 length: 12
CDR3 DNA: TGTGCCAGCAGTCCCAACACAGATACGCAGTATTTT
CDR3 protein: CASSPNTDTQYF

V gene: TRBV27
J gene: TRBJ2-6
clone size: .
D gene: .
CDR3 length: 17
CDR3 DNA: TGTGCCAGCAGTTTATACCCGGGGGCGTCAGGGGCCAACGTCCTGACTTTC
CDR3 protein: CASSLYPGASGANVLTF

V gene: TRBV5-6
J gene: TRBJ2-7
clone size: .
D gene: TRBD2
CDR3 length: 15
CDR3 DNA: TGTGCCAGCAGCTGGGGACTAGCGGGGGTTAACGAGCAGTACTTC
CDR3 protein: CASSWGLAGVNEQYF

V gene: TRBV15
J gene: TRBJ2-7
clone size: .
D gene: .
CDR3 length: 15
CDR3 DNA: TGTGCCACCAGCAGAGGACAAAGCGGAGTCTACGAGCAGTACTTC
CDR3 protein: CATSRGQSGVYEQYF

V gene: TRBV30
J gene: TRBJ2-1
clone size: .
D gene: TRBD2
CDR3 length: 15
CDR3 DNA: TGTGCCTGGGAGGAGGGGACTAGCGGGTACAATGAGCAGTTCTTC
CDR3 protein: CAWEEGTSGYNEQFF

V gene: TRBV27
J gene: TRBJ2-5
clone size: .
D gene: .
CDR3 length: 11
CDR3 DNA: TGTGCCAGCAGTTTGGGTGAGACCCAGTACTTC
CDR3 protein: CASSLGETQYF

V gene: TRBV6-6
J gene: TRBJ1-1
clone size: .
D gene: .
CDR3 length: 13
CDR3 DNA: TGTGCCAGCAGTTACTCAGCGAACACTGAAGCTTTCTTT
CDR3 protein: CASSYSANTEAFF

V gene: TRBV2
J gene: TRBJ2-1
clone size: .
D gene: .
CDR3 length: 12
CDR3 DNA: TGTGCCAGCACTGACTGGTCCGGTGAGCAGTTCTTC
CDR3 protein: CASTDWSGEQFF

V gene: TRBV6-5
J gene: TRBJ1-2
clone size: .
D gene: .
CDR3 length: 13
CDR3 DNA: TGTGCCAGCAGTTACGAGGGGGGCTATGGCTACACCTTC
CDR3 protein: CASSYEGGYGYTF

V gene: TRBV4-1
J gene: TRBJ2-7
clone size: .
D gene: .
CDR3 length: 15
CDR3 DNA: TGCGCCAGCAGCCAGACTCTTGGAGGGATCTACGAGCAGTACTTC
CDR3 protein: CASSQTLGGIYEQYF

V gene: TRBV27
J gene: TRBJ1-5
clone size: .
D gene: .
CDR3 length: 14
CDR3 DNA: TGTGCCAGCAGTTTAAAGGGGCAAGGCCAGCCCCAGCATTTT
CDR3 protein: CASSLKGQGQPQHF

V gene: TRBV6-5
J gene: TRBJ2-1
clone size: .
D gene: .
CDR3 length: 14
CDR3 DNA: TGTGCCAGCAGTTACTCGTCTACACGGAATGAGCAGTTCTTC
CDR3 protein: CASSYSSTRNEQFF

V gene: TRBV30
J gene: TRBJ2-6
clone size: .
D gene: .
CDR3 length: 14
CDR3 DNA: TGTGCCTGGAGCCGGGGGCGAGGGGCCAACGTCCTGACTTTC
CDR3 protein: CAWSRGRGANVLTF

V gene: TRBV7-9
J gene: TRBJ1-1
clone size: .
D gene: .
CDR3 length: 15
CDR3 DNA: TGTGCCAGCAGCACTACAGGCAGGGGTGGCACTGAAGCTTTCTTT
CDR3 protein: CASSTTGRGGTEAFF

V gene: TRBV9
J gene: TRBJ2-1
clone size: .
D gene: TRBD2
CDR3 length: 16
CDR3 DNA: TGTGCCAGCAGCGATCCCCCGGGACTAGGAAACAATGAGCAGTTCTTC
CDR3 protein: CASSDPPGLGNNEQFF

V gene: TRBV29-1
J gene: TRBJ2-3
clone size: .
D gene: TRBD2
CDR3 length: 14
CDR3 DNA: TGCAGCGTTGTTGGCGGGGGGGCAGGTGATACGCAGTATTTT
CDR3 protein: CSVVGGGAGDTQYF

V gene: TRBV27
J gene: TRBJ2-1
clone size: few
D gene: TRBD2
CDR3 length: 14
CDR3 DNA: TGTGCCAGCAGTTATGGGACTAGCGGGAGAAAGCAGTTCTTC
CDR3 protein: CASSYGTSGRKQFF

V gene: TRBV4-1
J gene: TRBJ1-5
clone size: .
D gene: .
CDR3 length: 15
CDR3 DNA: TGCGCCAGCAGCCAGGGAGTCAGTAGCAATCAGCCCCAGCATTTT
CDR3 protein: CASSQGVSSNQPQHF

V gene: TRBV5-6
J gene: TRBJ2-2
clone size: few
D gene: .
CDR3 length: 12
CDR3 DNA: TGTGCCAGCAGCTTGGCGGGCGGGGAGCTGTTTTTT
CDR3 protein: CASSLAGGELFF

V gene: TRBV30
J gene: TRBJ2-3
clone size: few
D gene: .
CDR3 length: 13
CDR3 DNA: TGTGCCTGGAGCGAACAACCTGGGGATACGCAGTATTTT
CDR3 protein: CAWSEQPGDTQYF

V gene: TRBV2
J gene: TRBJ2-7
clone size: .
D gene: .
CDR3 length: 13
CDR3 DNA: TGTGCCAGCAGTGCGGGGGCCTCCTACGAGCAGTACTTC
CDR3 protein: CASSAGASYEQYF

V gene: TRBV7-9
J gene: TRBJ2-7
clone size: .
D gene: .
CDR3 length: 13
CDR3 DNA: TGTGCCAGCAGCTTAGGATTGGGCTACGAGCAGTACTTC
CDR3 protein: CASSLGLGYEQYF

V gene: TRBV7-9
J gene: TRBJ2-1
clone size: .
D gene: TRBD1
CDR3 length: 16
CDR3 DNA: TGTGCCAGCAGCCAAGTGGGACAGGGTCCCTACAATGAGCAGTTCTTC
CDR3 protein: CASSQVGQGPYNEQFF

V gene: TRBV29-1
J gene: TRBJ1-2
clone size: .
D gene: .
CDR3 length: 13
CDR3 DNA: TGCAGCGTTGAACAGGAGTCAAACTATGGCTACACCTTC
CDR3 protein: CSVEQESNYGYTF

V gene: TRBV15
J gene: TRBJ1-4
clone size: .
D gene: TRBD1
CDR3 length: 15
CDR3 DNA: TGTGCCACCAGCCGACTGGACAGGGTTGACGAAAAACTGTTTTTT
CDR3 protein: CATSRLDRVDEKLFF

V gene: TRBV6-4
J gene: TRBJ1-1
clone size: .
D gene: .
CDR3 length: 13
CDR3 DNA: TGTGCCAGCAGTTACGCAGAAAACACTGAAGCTTTCTTT
CDR3 protein: CASSYAENTEAFF

V gene: TRBV9
J gene: TRBJ1-2
clone size: .
D gene: TRBD1
CDR3 length: 15
CDR3 DNA: TGTGCCAGCAGCATCCAGACAGGGTCCTCCTATGGCTACACCTTC
CDR3 protein: CASSIQTGSSYGYTF

V gene: TRBV2
J gene: TRBJ2-5
clone size: .
D gene: .
CDR3 length: 14
CDR3 DNA: TGTGCCAGCAGTGGACAGGATTTCGAAGAGACCCAGTACTTC
CDR3 protein: CASSGQDFEETQYF

V gene: TRBV7-8
J gene: TRBJ2-1
clone size: .
D gene: TRBD2
CDR3 length: 15
CDR3 DNA: TGTGCCAGCAGCCCGGGGACTAGCGGCTACAATGAGCAGTTCTTC
CDR3 protein: CASSPGTSGYNEQFF